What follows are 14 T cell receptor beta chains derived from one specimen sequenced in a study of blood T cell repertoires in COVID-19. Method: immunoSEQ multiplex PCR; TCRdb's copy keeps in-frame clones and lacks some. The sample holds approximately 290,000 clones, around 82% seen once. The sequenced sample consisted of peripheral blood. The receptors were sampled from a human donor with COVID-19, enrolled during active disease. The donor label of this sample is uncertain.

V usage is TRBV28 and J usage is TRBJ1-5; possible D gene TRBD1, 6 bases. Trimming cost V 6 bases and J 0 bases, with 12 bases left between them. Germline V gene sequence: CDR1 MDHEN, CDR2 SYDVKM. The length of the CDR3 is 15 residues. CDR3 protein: CASSPGTLSNQPQHF. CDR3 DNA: TGTGCCAGCAGCCCAGGGACACTTAGCAATCAGCCCCAGCATTTT.

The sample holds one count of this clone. This chain's CDR3 is CSARLSNTQYF. The CDR3 DNA sequence: TGCAGTGCTAGACTGTCTAATACGCAGTATTTT. This chain links TRBV20-1 with TRBJ2-3; D ambiguous. Trimming removed 2 bases at V and 7 bases at J, with 7 bases between. This CDR3 comprises 11 residues. Germline lookup yields CDR1 DFQATT and CDR2 SNEGSKA (reference sequence).

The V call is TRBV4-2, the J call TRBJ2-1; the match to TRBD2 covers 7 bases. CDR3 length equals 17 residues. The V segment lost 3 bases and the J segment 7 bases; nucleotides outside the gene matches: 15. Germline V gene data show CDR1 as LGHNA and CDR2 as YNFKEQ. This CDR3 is CASSHTTTSLIANEQFF. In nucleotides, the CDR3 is TGTGCCAGCAGCCACACAACGACTAGCCTTATCGCTAATGAGCAGTTCTTC.

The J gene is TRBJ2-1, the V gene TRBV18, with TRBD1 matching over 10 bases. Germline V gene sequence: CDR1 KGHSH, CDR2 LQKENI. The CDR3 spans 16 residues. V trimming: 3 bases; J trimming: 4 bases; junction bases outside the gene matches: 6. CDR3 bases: TGTGCCAGCTCACCGGCCGGGACAGGGGAGTACAATGAGCAGTTCTTC. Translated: CASSPAGTGEYNEQFF.

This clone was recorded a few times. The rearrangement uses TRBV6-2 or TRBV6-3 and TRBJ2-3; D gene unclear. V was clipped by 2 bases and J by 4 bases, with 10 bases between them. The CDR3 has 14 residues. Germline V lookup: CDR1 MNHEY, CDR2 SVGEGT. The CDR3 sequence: CASSYGQVADTQYF. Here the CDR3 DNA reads TGTGCCAGCAGTTACGGGCAGGTAGCAGATACGCAGTATTTT.

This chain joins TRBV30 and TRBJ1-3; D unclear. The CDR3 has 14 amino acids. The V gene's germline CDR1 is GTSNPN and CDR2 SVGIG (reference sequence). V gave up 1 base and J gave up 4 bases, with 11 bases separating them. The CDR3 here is CAWSGHYLGNTIYF. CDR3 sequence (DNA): TGTGCCTGGAGTGGGCACTATTTGGGAAACACCATATATTTT.

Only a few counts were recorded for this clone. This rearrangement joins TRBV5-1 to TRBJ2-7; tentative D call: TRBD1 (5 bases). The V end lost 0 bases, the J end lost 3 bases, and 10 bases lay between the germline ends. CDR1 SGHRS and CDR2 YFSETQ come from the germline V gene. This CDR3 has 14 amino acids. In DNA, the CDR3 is TGCGCCAGCAGCTTGGAACAGGAGCTCTACGAGCAGTACTTC. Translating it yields CASSLEQELYEQYF.

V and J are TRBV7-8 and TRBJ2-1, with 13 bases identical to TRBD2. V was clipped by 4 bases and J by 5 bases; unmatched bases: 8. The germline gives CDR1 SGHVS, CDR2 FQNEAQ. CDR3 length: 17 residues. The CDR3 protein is CASSSWTSGSFDNEQFF. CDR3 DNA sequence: TGTGCCAGCAGCTCCTGGACTAGCGGGAGCTTCGACAATGAGCAGTTCTTC.

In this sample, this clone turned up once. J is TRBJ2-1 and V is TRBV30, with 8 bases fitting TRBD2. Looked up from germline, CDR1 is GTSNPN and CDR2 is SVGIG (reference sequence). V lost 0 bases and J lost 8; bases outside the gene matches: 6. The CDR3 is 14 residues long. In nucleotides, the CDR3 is TGTGCCTGGAGTGTTCCCCTCGGGAGGGATGAGCAGTTCTTC. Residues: CAWSVPLGRDEQFF.

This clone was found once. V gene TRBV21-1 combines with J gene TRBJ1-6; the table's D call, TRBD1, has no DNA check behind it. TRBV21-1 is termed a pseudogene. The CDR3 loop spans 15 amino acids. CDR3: CASSLGGRRNSPLHF. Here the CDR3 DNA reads TGTGCCAGCAGCCTAGGGGGACGGAGGAATTCACCCCTCCACTTT.

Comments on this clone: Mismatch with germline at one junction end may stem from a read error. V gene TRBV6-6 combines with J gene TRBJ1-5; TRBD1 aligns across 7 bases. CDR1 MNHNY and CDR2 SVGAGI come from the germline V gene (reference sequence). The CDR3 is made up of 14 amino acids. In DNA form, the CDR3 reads TGTGCCAGCAGTAGCGGACAGGCGCAACGGACCGACTTTTTT. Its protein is CASSSGQAQRTDFF.

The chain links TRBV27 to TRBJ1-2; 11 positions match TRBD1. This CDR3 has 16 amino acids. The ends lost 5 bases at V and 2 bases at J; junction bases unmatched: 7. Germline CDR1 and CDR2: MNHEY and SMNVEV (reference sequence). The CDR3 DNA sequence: TGTGCCAGCAGTCCCCATGGGACAGGGGGGAACTATGGCTACACCTTC. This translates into CASSPHGTGGNYGYTF.

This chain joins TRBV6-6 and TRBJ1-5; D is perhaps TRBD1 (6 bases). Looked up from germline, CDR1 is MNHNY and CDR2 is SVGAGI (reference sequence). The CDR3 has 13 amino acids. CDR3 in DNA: TGTGGGGGCGGGGGCTCGGTAGGACAGCCCCAGCATTTT. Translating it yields CGGGGSVGQPQHF.

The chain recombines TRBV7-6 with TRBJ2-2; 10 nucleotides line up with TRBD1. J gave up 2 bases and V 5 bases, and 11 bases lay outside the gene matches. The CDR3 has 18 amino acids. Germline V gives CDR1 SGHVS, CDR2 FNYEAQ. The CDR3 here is CASSARDRGLLNTGELFF. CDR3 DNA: TGTGCCAGCAGCGCTCGGGACAGGGGTCTCCTCAACACCGGGGAGCTGTTTTTT.